This T cell receptor (beta chain) appears in the sequencing data of a study of blood T cells in healthy people across ages. Next came a second PCR, run for roughly 7 to 12 cycles, which used a sample-barcoded 5' primer along with a J-beta primer mix. One entry per CDR3 protein results from TCRdb running MiXCR on the 5' RACE reads. Of over 1,500,000 distinct CDR3 sequences listed, 35% to 50% were seen once; the top ten hold under 30%. This sequence originates from a human donor in good health. Source material: blood.

The CDR3 DNA sequence: TGTGCCAGCAGCCAAGAAGTACTAGCGGGGGTGAATGAGCAGTTCTTC. It is translated as CASSQEVLAGVNEQFF. The V call is TRBV14, the J call TRBJ2-1, with 11 bases lining up with TRBD2. Germline lookup yields CDR1 SGHDN and CDR2 FVKESK. The junction had 5 bases not matched to a gene; V was cut back by 0 bases and J by 7 bases. This CDR3 is built from 16 residues.